What follows are 22 T cell receptor beta chains derived from one specimen sequenced in a study of cytomegalovirus exposure and HLA in healthy donors. Both 60 Vbeta primers and 13 Jbeta primers went into the PCR. TCRdb's copy holds only in-frame clones and misses some; the assay was immunoSEQ multiplex PCR. The sample has roughly 190,000 clones; roughly 81% are singletons. Material: PBMCs. The receptor source for this set is a woman in her 30s in good health and CMV-seropositive.

The chain has TRBV7-9 and TRBJ2-5, with 9 bases that match TRBD1. Trimming cost V 5 bases and J 2 bases; bases outside gene matches: 9. This CDR3 spans 16 amino acids. Germline CDR1 SEHNR, CDR2 FQNEAQ (reference sequence). CDR3 sequence: CASSLVGGTGQETQYF. The DNA of the CDR3 is TGTGCCAGCAGCCTCGTAGGGGGGACAGGGCAAGAGACCCAGTACTTC.

V and J are TRBV19 and TRBJ2-5, with 9 positions matching TRBD1. CDR1 is LNHDA and CDR2 is SQIVND in the germline V gene (reference sequence). Trimming cost V 3 bases and J 1 base; bases outside gene matches: 9. The CDR3 totals 17 residues. CDR3 sequence (DNA): TGTGCCAGTAGTATCAGGACAGGGGAGGGGTCCCAAGAGACCCAGTACTTC. It translates to CASSIRTGEGSQETQYF.

The chain joins TRBV15 to TRBJ1-5, with 7 bases aligning to TRBD1. The CDR3 consists of 16 residues. The ends lost 5 bases at V and 0 bases at J; junction bases unmatched: 7. Germline V gives CDR1 LNHNV, CDR2 YYDKDF (reference sequence). CDR3 sequence (DNA): TGTGCCACCAGCCCTACCACAGGGGATAGCAATCAGCCCCAGCATTTT. Translation gives CATSPTTGDSNQPQHF.

The chain uses TRBV6-4 and TRBJ2-3; D remains ambiguous. The CDR3 has 13 residues. CDR1 and CDR2 from the germline V gene are MRHNA and SNTAGT. The V gene lost 2 bases and the J gene lost 5 bases, with 8 bases spanning the gap. CDR3 sequence reads: CASSDEWLDTQYF. CDR3 nucleotide sequence: TGTGCCAGCAGTGACGAATGGCTAGATACGCAGTATTTT.

As regards this clone: In the same sample, other DNA sequences code for this CDR3. The chain has TRBV5-1 and TRBJ2-7; 9 bases map to TRBD1. Germline assignment: CDR1 SGHRS and CDR2 YFSETQ. The CDR3 runs to 14 residues. The V and J ends lost 3 bases and 1 base, in that order; junction bases with no gene match: 2. The CDR3 reads CASSSGQGSYEQYF. The CDR3 DNA is TGCGCCAGCAGCTCGGGACAGGGTTCCTACGAGCAGTACTTC.

This clone appeared a few times. This rearrangement joins TRBV6-1 to TRBJ2-1, with 7 bases aligning to TRBD1. The length of the CDR3 is 12 residues. Germline-derived CDR1 and CDR2 are MNHNS and SASEGT. Germline trimming cut 5 bases from V and 12 bases from J; bases unmatched to any gene: 7. CDR3 in DNA: TGTGCCAGCAGTCAGGTAGGGGGCGCGCAGTTCTTC. This sequence encodes CASSQVGGAQFF.

The chain has TRBV7-9 and TRBJ1-2; TRBD1 matches 9 bases. This CDR3 region has 13 residues. Per germline, CDR1 SEHNR and CDR2 FQNEAQ (reference sequence). The V segment lost 5 bases and the J segment 8 bases; nucleotides outside the gene matches: 6. The CDR3 DNA reads TGTGCCAGCAGCGGGACAGGGTCTGACGGCTACACCTTC. As protein: CASSGTGSDGYTF. The full variable domain, with the rest looked up from reference TRBV7-9 and TRBJ1-2, is DTGVSQNPRHKITKRGQNVTFRCDPISEHNRLYWYRQTLGQGPEFLTYFQNEAQLEKSRLLSDRFSAERPKGSFSTLEIQRTEQGDSAMYLCASSGTGSDGYTFGSGTRLTVV.

This clone came up once. V gene TRBV28 combines with J gene TRBJ2-7; weak D call: TRBD1 (6 bases). With 7 bases removed from V and 5 bases from J, the gap between germline ends came to 18 bases. This CDR3 spans 14 amino acids. The V gene's germline CDR1 is MDHEN and CDR2 SYDVKM. The CDR3 spells CASTPLRDIHEQYF. The CDR3, as DNA: TGTGCCAGCACCCCCCTAAGGGACATTCACGAGCAGTACTTC.

The gene calls are TRBV19 and TRBJ2-7; 7 bases map to TRBD2. The V and J ends lost 4 bases and 1 base, in that order; junction bases with no gene match: 7. CDR1 LNHDA and CDR2 SQIVND come from the germline V gene (reference sequence). The CDR3 loop spans 15 amino acids. The DNA for the CDR3 is TGTGCCAGTAGTAGGATTCGGGGGGAATCCTACGAGCAGTACTTC. It codes for CASSRIRGESYEQYF.

This clone has just one count. The chain is built from TRBV13 and TRBJ1-1; TRBD1 aligns across 8 bases. The CDR3 contains 15 residues. The germline gives CDR1 PRHDT, CDR2 FYEKMQ (reference sequence). V lost 2 bases to trimming and J lost 7 bases; unmatched junction nucleotides: 9. As DNA, the CDR3 is TGTGCCAGCAGCTTATTCAGGACAGGGAAGGTTGAAGCTTTCTTT. Encoded protein: CASSLFRTGKVEAFF.

V usage is TRBV7-8 and J usage is TRBJ2-7; 7 bases line up with TRBD2. In germline, CDR1 is SGHVS, CDR2 FQNEAQ. The CDR3 is made up of 14 amino acids. Trimming removed 1 base from V and 3 bases from J; junction bases left unmatched: 3. CDR3 in DNA: TGTGCCAGCAGCTTAGGGGGACTAAACTACGAGCAGTACTTC. It translates to CASSLGGLNYEQYF.

The chain employs TRBV7-2 and TRBJ2-7, with 7 bases matching TRBD1. J gave up 6 bases and V 6 bases, and 5 bases lay outside the gene matches. The CDR3 extends over 12 amino acids. Germline V gives CDR1 SGHTA, CDR2 FQGNSA. The CDR3 protein is CASRVTGFEQYF. The CDR3 bases are TGTGCCAGCAGAGTGACAGGGTTCGAGCAGTACTTC.

The V and J genes are TRBV4-1 and TRBJ2-3; 13 nucleotides agree with TRBD2. Germline CDR1 reads MGHRA; CDR2 reads YSYEKL. This CDR3 spans 16 amino acids. V lost 5 bases, J lost 3 bases, and 5 bases stayed unmatched. The DNA of the CDR3 is TGCGCCAGCAGCGCAACTAGCGGGAGGGCGACAGATACGCAGTATTTT. It encodes CASSATSGRATDTQYF.

The V call is TRBV19, the J call TRBJ1-2; D gene ambiguous. Between the trimmed V and J ends, which lost 8 bases and 1 base, there was a span of 14 bases. In germline, CDR1 is LNHDA, CDR2 SQIVND (reference sequence). This CDR3 is 14 amino acids long. CDR3 loop: CASEDGGLNYGYTF. Here the CDR3 DNA reads TGTGCCAGTGAGGACGGAGGTCTTAACTATGGCTACACCTTC.

Remarks on this clone: Germline and junction disagree at one end, which may indicate a read error. CDR3: CASSAPGTANTETFF. The CDR3 DNA reads as TGTGCCAGCAGTGCCCCTGGGACAGCGAACACTGAAACTTTCTTT. The chain carries TRBV6-1 and TRBJ1-1; 7 nucleotides agree with TRBD1. Germline V gene sequence: CDR1 MNHNS, CDR2 SASEGT. The length of the CDR3 is 15 residues.

The chain is built from TRBV5-1 and TRBJ2-3; 8 nucleotides agree with TRBD2. This CDR3 contains 15 residues. Losses at the gene ends were 1 base for V and 4 bases for J; bases not matched to a gene: 5. CDR1 and CDR2 (germline): SGHRS, YFSETQ. CDR3 coding DNA: TGCGCCAGCAGCTTGACCGGGACTAGGGCAGATACGCAGTATTTT. Translation: CASSLTGTRADTQYF.

The J gene is TRBJ2-7, the V gene TRBV28; D is unclear. The CDR3 totals 14 residues. V was clipped by 4 bases and J by 6 bases, with 16 bases between them. Germline V gene sequence: CDR1 MDHEN, CDR2 SYDVKM. DNA of the CDR3: TGTGCCAGCAGTTCCATGAGCTCCGTAATCGAGCAGTACTTC. This encodes CASSSMSSVIEQYF.

This sequence joins TRBV7-9 and TRBJ2-2; D uncertain. Trimming removed 4 bases from V and 14 bases from J, with 11 bases in between. The CDR3 has 11 residues. Germline CDR1 reads SEHNR; CDR2 reads FQNEAQ (reference sequence). The CDR3 loop is CASSSSFGLFF. The CDR3 DNA reads as TGTGCCAGCAGCTCTAGTTTCGGACTGTTTTTT.

V is TRBV5-1 and J is TRBJ2-2; the D gene is possibly TRBD1 (5 bases). The CDR3 is 14 amino acids. V shed 1 base and J shed 4 bases, with 8 bases lying between them. Germline loops: CDR1 SGHRS, CDR2 YFSETQ. The DNA for the CDR3 is TGCGCCAGCAGCTTGAGGGGTTTCACCGGGGAGCTGTTTTTT. It encodes CASSLRGFTGELFF.

The gene calls are TRBV7-2 and TRBJ2-5, with D perhaps matching TRBD2 (6 bases). Germline CDR1 SGHTA, CDR2 FQGNSA. Trimming shortened V by 4 bases and J by 4 bases, and 19 bases separated the two germline ends. This CDR3 spans 16 amino acids. The CDR3 is CASSSGEAWDSETQYF. The CDR3 nucleotides read TGTGCCAGCAGCTCCGGCGAAGCATGGGACTCAGAGACCCAGTACTTC.

This chain connects TRBV29-1 to TRBJ2-1; a weak D match, TRBD2 (6 bases). CDR3 length: 12 residues. The germline V gene encodes CDR1 SQVTM and CDR2 ANQGSEA. The ends were cut back, 5 bases at V and 6 bases at J, with 11 bases in the middle. CDR3 residues: CSVHYGSNEQFF. As DNA, the CDR3 is TGCAGCGTTCATTACGGGAGCAATGAGCAGTTCTTC.

The gene calls are TRBV19 and TRBJ2-1; D is perhaps TRBD2 (6 bases). This CDR3 is 14 amino acids long. Germline V gives CDR1 LNHDA, CDR2 SQIVND (reference sequence). Trimming removed 11 bases at V and 7 bases at J, with 21 bases between. The CDR3 region is CAVGELGSLNEQFF. CDR3 DNA sequence: TGTGCCGTAGGGGAGCTCGGGAGCCTGAATGAGCAGTTCTTC.